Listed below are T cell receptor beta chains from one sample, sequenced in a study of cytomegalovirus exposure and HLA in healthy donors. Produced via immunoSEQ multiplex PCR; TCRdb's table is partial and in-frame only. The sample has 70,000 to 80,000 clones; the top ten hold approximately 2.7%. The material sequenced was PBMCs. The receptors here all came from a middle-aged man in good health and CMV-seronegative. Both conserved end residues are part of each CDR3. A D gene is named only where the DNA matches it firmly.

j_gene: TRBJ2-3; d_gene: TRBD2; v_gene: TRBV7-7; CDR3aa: CASSRLAVNTDTQYF; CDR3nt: TGTGCTAGCAGCAGGCTAGCGGTGAACACAGATACGCAGTATTTT
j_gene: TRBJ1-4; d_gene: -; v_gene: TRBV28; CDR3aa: CASSFGRVLGKLFF; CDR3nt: TGTGCCAGCAGTTTTGGCAGGGTCTTGGGAAAACTGTTTTTT
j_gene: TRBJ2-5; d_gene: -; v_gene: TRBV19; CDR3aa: CASSIGWVPTGSPQYF; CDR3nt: TGTGCCAGTAGTATAGGGTGGGTGCCAACCGGGTCGCCCCAGTACTTC
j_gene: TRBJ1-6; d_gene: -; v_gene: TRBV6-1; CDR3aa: CASSDEAGSYNSPLHF; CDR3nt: TGTGCCAGCAGTGACGAAGCCGGCTCCTATAATTCACCCCTCCACTTT
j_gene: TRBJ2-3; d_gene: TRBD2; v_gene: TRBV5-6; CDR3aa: CASSLVAGGGDTQYF; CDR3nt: TGTGCCAGCAGCTTGGTAGCGGGGGGTGGAGATACGCAGTATTTT
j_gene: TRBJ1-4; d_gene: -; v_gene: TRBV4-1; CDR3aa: CASSPRGVTNEKLFF; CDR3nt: TGCGCCAGCAGTCCTAGGGGTGTGACTAATGAAAAACTGTTTTTT
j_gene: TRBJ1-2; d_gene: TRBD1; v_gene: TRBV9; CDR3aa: CASSGGQGASGYGYTF; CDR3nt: TGTGCCAGCAGCGGGGGACAGGGGGCATCAGGCTATGGCTACACCTTC
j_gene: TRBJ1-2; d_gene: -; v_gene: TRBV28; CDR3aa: CASSLSLYGYTF; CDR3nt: TGTGCCAGCAGTTTATCCCTTTATGGCTACACCTTC
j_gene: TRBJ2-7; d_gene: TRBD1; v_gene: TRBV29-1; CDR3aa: CRGQSSYEQYF; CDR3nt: TGCAGGGGACAGAGCTCCTACGAGCAGTACTTC
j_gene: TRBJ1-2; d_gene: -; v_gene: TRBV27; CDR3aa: CASSLTWDYYGYTF; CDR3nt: TGTGCCAGCAGTTTAACCTGGGACTACTATGGCTACACCTTC
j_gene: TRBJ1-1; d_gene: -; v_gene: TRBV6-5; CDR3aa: CASSYASLSEAFF; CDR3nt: TGTGCCAGCAGTTACGCCTCTCTGAGTGAAGCTTTCTTT
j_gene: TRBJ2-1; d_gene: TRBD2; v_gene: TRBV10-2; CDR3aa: CASKRASGGANEQFF; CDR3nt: TGCGCCAGCAAACGTGCTAGCGGGGGGGCCAATGAGCAGTTCTTC
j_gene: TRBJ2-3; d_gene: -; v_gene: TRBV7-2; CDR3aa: CASSGSRGADTQYF; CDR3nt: TGTGCCAGCAGCGGGAGCCGGGGAGCAGATACGCAGTATTTT
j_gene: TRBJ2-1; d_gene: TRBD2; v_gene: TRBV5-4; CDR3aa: CASSNSGGAYNEQFF; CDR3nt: TGTGCCAGCAGCAATAGCGGGGGGGCCTACAATGAGCAGTTCTTC
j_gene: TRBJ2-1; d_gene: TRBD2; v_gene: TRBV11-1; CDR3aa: CASSLEWASGRSYNEQFF; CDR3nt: TGTGCCAGCAGCTTAGAATGGGCTAGCGGGCGCTCCTACAATGAGCAGTTCTTC
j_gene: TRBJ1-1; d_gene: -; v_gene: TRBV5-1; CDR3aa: CASSLESAGGTEAFF; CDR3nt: TGCGCCAGCAGCTTGGAATCGGCAGGTGGCACTGAAGCTTTCTTT